A selection of T cell receptor beta chains follows, all from one sample in a study of T-cell memory formation after mild COVID-19. TCRdb ran MiXCR on the 5' RACE reads and lists one entry per CDR3 protein. Seen here are hundreds of thousands of distinct CDR3 sequences, 20% to 25% observed once, and the top ten hold about 8.7%. The material sequenced was PBMCs or a T cell subset sorted from them (not recorded which). The receptors here all came from an adult woman who had mild COVID-19 (a few samples of this study predate the infection). Cell type and time point are not known. Both conserved end residues are part of each CDR3. A D gene is named only where the DNA matches it firmly. Size values are once, few and many counts, or a class for expanded clones, and some rows have none.

V	size	D	J	length	CDR3	DNA
TRBV18	many	NA	TRBJ1-5	12	CASSPGNQPQHF	TGTGCCAGCTCACCGGGCAATCAGCCCCAGCATTTT
TRBV20-1	few	TRBD2	TRBJ2-2	18	CSARDYTRECSQTGELFF	TGCAGTGCTAGAGATTATACGCGGGAGTGCTCTCAAACCGGGGAGCTGTTTTTT
TRBV7-9	NA	TRBD1	TRBJ2-1	15	CASSLRDRGAGEQFF	TGTGCCAGCAGCTTACGGGACAGGGGTGCTGGTGAGCAGTTCTTC
TRBV7-9	few	TRBD1	TRBJ2-1	14	CASSWAGGHDEQFF	TGTGCCAGCAGCTGGGCAGGGGGTCACGATGAGCAGTTCTTC
TRBV24-1	few	TRBD1	TRBJ1-1	15	CATSDAGQGDTEAFF	TGTGCCACCAGTGATGCGGGACAGGGGGACACTGAAGCTTTCTTT
TRBV4-3	once	TRBD2	TRBJ2-2	18	CASSHRGGLAGASGEMFF	TGCGCCAGCAGCCATCGCGGGGGACTAGCGGGAGCAAGCGGGGAGATGTTTTTT
TRBV7-9	few	NA	TRBJ1-5	13	CASSREAWEPQHF	TGTGCCAGCAGCCGTGAAGCTTGGGAGCCCCAGCATTTT
TRBV7-9	few	NA	TRBJ2-1	12	CASSYYYNEQFF	TGTGCCAGCAGCTACTACTACAATGAGCAGTTCTTC
TRBV7-3	NA	NA	TRBJ1-1	14	CASSFGAGNTEAFF	TGTGCCAGCAGCTTTGGTGCGGGGAACACTGAAGCTTTCTTT
TRBV10-2	few	NA	TRBJ2-5	13	CASSVPVQETQYF	TGCGCCAGCAGTGTTCCGGTCCAAGAGACCCAGTACTTC
TRBV3-1	NA	NA	TRBJ1-6	15	CASSQDRSRGSPLHF	TGTGCCAGCAGCCAAGATAGGTCCCGGGGCTCACCCCTCCACTTT
TRBV20-1	few	NA	TRBJ1-1	18	CSARSPFYSEVMNTEAFF	TGCAGTGCTAGATCCCCTTTTTACAGCGAGGTGATGAACACTGAAGCTTTCTTT
TRBV4-1	NA	NA	TRBJ2-7	13	CASSHDRDYEQYF	TGCGCCAGCAGCCATGACAGAGACTACGAGCAGTACTTC
TRBV5-1	NA	TRBD2	TRBJ2-1	17	CASNLGTSGSLQVVQFF	TGCGCCAGCAACTTGGGAACTAGCGGGAGTTTGCAGGTGGTGCAGTTCTTC
TRBV6-6	many	TRBD1	TRBJ1-3	14	CASSFTGAGNTIYF	TGTGCCAGCAGTTTCACAGGGGCGGGAAACACCATATATTTT
TRBV18	NA	NA	TRBJ2-1	12	CASSRGRDEQFF	TGTGCCAGCTCACGCGGCCGGGATGAGCAGTTCTTC
TRBV2	NA	NA	TRBJ1-5	14	CASSAQTSRSPQHF	TGTGCCAGCAGTGCCCAGACTAGCCGGTCGCCCCAGCATTTT
TRBV7-9	NA	NA	TRBJ1-6	15	CASSSSLTYNSPLHF	TGTGCCAGCAGCTCCTCGTTAACGTATAATTCACCCCTCCACTTT
TRBV5-1	many	NA	TRBJ2-3	16	CASSLSGRPPGNTQYF	TGCGCCAGCAGCTTGTCTGGCAGGCCCCCGGGGAATACGCAGTATTTT
TRBV5-1	NA	NA	TRBJ1-1	13	CASSHGVDTEAFF	TGCGCCAGCAGCCATGGGGTAGACACTGAAGCTTTCTTT
TRBV7-8	many	TRBD1	TRBJ1-2	14	CASSLGDRVYGYTF	TGTGCCAGCAGCTTAGGGGACAGGGTCTATGGCTACACCTTC
TRBV2	few	NA	TRBJ1-5	16	CASIMGPPGGNQPQHF	TGTGCCAGCATTATGGGCCCTCCCGGTGGCAATCAGCCCCAGCATTTT
TRBV6-1	few	NA	TRBJ2-2	16	CASSVGAGSSPGELFF	TGTGCCAGCAGTGTCGGGGCAGGGAGTTCCCCCGGGGAGCTGTTTTTT
TRBV7-9	few	NA	TRBJ1-6	17	CASSPSGQGPYNSPLHF	TGTGCCAGCAGCCCATCAGGGCAGGGTCCCTATAATTCACCCCTCCACTTT
TRBV15	few	NA	TRBJ2-4	15	CATSRDEGSKNIQYF	TGTGCCACCAGCAGAGACGAAGGGTCCAAAAACATTCAGTACTTC
TRBV7-2	NA	TRBD2	TRBJ2-7	15	CASTPGLAGAGEQYF	TGTGCCAGCACACCCGGTCTAGCGGGAGCAGGAGAGCAGTACTTC
TRBV6-5	few	NA	TRBJ1-6	15	CASSRKRSYNSPLHF	TGTGCCAGCTCGAGGAAGAGGTCCTATAATTCACCCCTCCACTTT
TRBV6-2/TRBV6-3	NA	TRBD2	TRBJ2-5	13	CASISGVQETQYF	TGTGCCAGCATTAGCGGGGTCCAAGAGACCCAGTACTTC
TRBV4-3	NA	TRBD2	TRBJ2-5	17	CASSQTSGSSVGETQYF	TGCGCCAGCAGCCAGACTAGCGGGAGCTCTGTCGGGGAGACCCAGTACTTC
TRBV12-3/TRBV12-4	NA	NA	TRBJ1-1	14	CASSWGGGTPEAFF	TGTGCCAGCAGCTGGGGGGGAGGGACTCCTGAAGCTTTCTTT
TRBV6-6	NA	NA	TRBJ1-1	13	CASSYSAVTEAFF	TGTGCCAGCAGTTACTCAGCGGTCACTGAAGCTTTCTTT
TRBV7-8	many	TRBD1	TRBJ2-7	16	CASSLAPGTGTYEQYF	TGTGCCAGCAGCTTAGCGCCTGGGACAGGGACCTACGAGCAGTACTTC
TRBV7-9	few	NA	TRBJ1-1	13	CASIDILNTEAFF	TGTGCCAGCATCGATATATTGAACACTGAAGCTTTCTTT
TRBV20-1	NA	NA	TRBJ1-1	17	CSARDRGSGTKNTEAFF	TGCAGTGCTAGAGATCGAGGTTCCGGGACAAAGAACACTGAAGCTTTCTTT
TRBV4-2	many	NA	TRBJ2-7	14	CASSQVSDPYEQYF	TGTGCCAGCAGCCAAGTTTCTGATCCTTACGAGCAGTACTTC
TRBV9	many	NA	TRBJ2-7	16	CASSLREGTGGDEQYF	TGTGCCAGCAGCCTTCGGGAGGGAACAGGGGGTGACGAGCAGTACTTC
TRBV7-9	few	NA	TRBJ1-1	13	CASISWRLTEAFF	TGTGCCAGCATCTCATGGAGACTCACTGAAGCTTTCTTT
TRBV19	NA	NA	TRBJ2-6	21	CASSMTDTRVGAPLGANVLTF	TGTGCCAGTAGTATGACGGACACCCGGGTAGGGGCCCCCCTCGGGGCCAACGTCCTGACTTTC
TRBV12-3/TRBV12-4	NA	NA	TRBJ2-1	13	CASKGVLVHEQFF	TGTGCCAGCAAAGGGGTTTTAGTCCATGAGCAGTTCTTC
TRBV20-1	many	TRBD1	TRBJ1-5	22	CSARDDRDRERGIGYSNQPQHF	TGCAGTGCTAGAGATGACCGGGACAGGGAAAGGGGTATTGGATATAGCAATCAGCCCCAGCATTTT
TRBV3-1	once	NA	TRBJ1-1	13	CATTGLTGTEAFF	TGTGCCACCACGGGACTCACTGGGACTGAAGCTTTCTTT
TRBV7-2	few	TRBD1	TRBJ2-7	16	CASSLYKVTGAPEEYF	TGTGCCAGCAGCTTATACAAGGTGACAGGGGCCCCCGAGGAGTACTTC
TRBV12-3/TRBV12-4	NA	NA	TRBJ1-3	14	CASSQDRIGNTIYF	TGTGCCAGCAGCCAAGACAGGATCGGAAACACCATATATTTT
TRBV12-3/TRBV12-4	few	TRBD2	TRBJ2-7	14	CASRGGGTTYEQYF	TGTGCCAGCAGGGGCGGGGGGACAACATACGAGCAGTACTTC
TRBV6-1	few	TRBD1	TRBJ2-5	15	CASSERTGAQETQYF	TGTGCCAGCAGTGAGAGGACAGGGGCTCAAGAGACCCAGTACTTC
TRBV12-3/TRBV12-4	few	NA	TRBJ1-2	13	CASSLALRTGYTF	TGTGCCAGCAGTTTAGCCCTTAGGACTGGCTACACCTTC
TRBV29-1	once	TRBD1	TRBJ2-3	14	CSVGDRGGTDTQYF	TGCAGCGTTGGGGACAGGGGAGGCACAGATACGCAGTATTTT
TRBV12-3/TRBV12-4	few	NA	TRBJ2-2	11	CASSGEGELFF	TGTGCCAGCAGTGGGGAAGGGGAGCTGTTTTTT
TRBV5-1	NA	TRBD2	TRBJ2-3	17	CASSTRMGSGSGDTQYF	TGCGCCAGCAGCACCCGAATGGGTAGCGGGAGTGGAGATACGCAGTATTTT
TRBV7-2	many	NA	TRBJ2-6	17	CASIGGQGLRGANVLTF	TGTGCCAGCATAGGGGGACAAGGCCTAAGGGGGGCCAACGTCCTGACTTTC
TRBV24-1	NA	NA	TRBJ2-3	11	CATSVAGEEYF	TGTGCCACCAGTGTGGCAGGGGAGGAGTATTTT
TRBV29-1	few	NA	TRBJ2-4	17	CSVEDKPAGFLGNIQYF	TGCAGCGTTGAAGATAAGCCGGCAGGGTTCCTCGGGAACATTCAGTACTTC
TRBV25-1	NA	TRBD1	TRBJ2-7	16	CATGQVPPSGSYEQYF	TGTGCCACCGGACAGGTCCCCCCTTCGGGCTCCTACGAGCAGTACTTC
TRBV9	NA	NA	TRBJ2-3	14	CASSVTQGADTQYF	TGTGCCAGCAGCGTAACTCAAGGCGCCGATACGCAGTATTTT
TRBV2	few	TRBD1	TRBJ1-2	16	CASSERTGTGVRGYTF	TGTGCCAGCAGCGAGCGCACCGGGACAGGGGTTAGAGGCTACACCTTC